The 17 T cell receptor beta chains in this list originate from one sample, sequenced in a study of T-cell reconstitution after alpha-beta-depleted transplantation in children. A library of TCRbeta sequences, prepared with unique molecular identifiers, was generated. Each CDR3 protein is one row after TCRdb ran MiXCR on the PCR reads. In the table there are around 670,000 distinct CDR3 sequences, 13% of which are singletons. This material consisted of PBMCs, taken before TCRalphabeta/CD19-depleted stem cell transplant. The receptors shown here come from a girl aged 2 to 10 with congenital amegakaryocytic thrombocytopenia, due to receive a stem cell transplant.

V gene TRBV30 combines with J gene TRBJ1-3; D is ambiguous. The CDR3 extends over 15 amino acids. The germline V gene encodes CDR1 GTSNPN and CDR2 SVGIG (reference sequence). Trimming stripped 4 bases from V and 0 bases from J, with 13 bases between. CDR3 region: CAWNPLHFSGNTIYF. For the CDR3, the DNA is TGTGCCTGGAATCCGCTCCATTTCTCTGGAAACACCATATATTTT. Together with reference TRBV30 and TRBJ1-3, the CDR3 gives the full variable domain: SQTIHQWPATLVQPVGSPLSLECTVEGTSNPNLYWYRQAAGRGLQLLFYSVGIGQISSEVPQNLSASRPQDRQFILSSKKLLLSDSGFYLCAWNPLHFSGNTIYFGEGSWLTVV.

The chain uses TRBV7-2 and TRBJ2-1, with TRBD1 identical over 8 bases. This CDR3 contains 17 residues. V was clipped by 5 bases and J by 3 bases; unmatched bases: 12. The germline gives CDR1 SGHTA, CDR2 FQGNSA. CDR3 nucleotides: TGTGCCAGCAGCGCCAGACAGGGGTTAGCGATCTACAATGAGCAGTTCTTC. It is translated as CASSARQGLAIYNEQFF.

This clonotype was detected ten times or more. This sequence joins TRBV20-1 and TRBJ2-1, with TRBD1 as a possible D gene (5 bases). The CDR3 is made up of 17 amino acids. Trimming removed 5 bases at V and 0 bases at J, with 20 bases between. Germline V gives CDR1 DFQATT, CDR2 SNEGSKA (reference sequence). CDR3 protein: CSAPPRQGKSSYNEQFF. The CDR3 DNA is TGCAGTGCTCCTCCGAGGCAGGGCAAAAGCTCCTACAATGAGCAGTTCTTC.

This clonotype showed up just a few times. V is TRBV7-8 and J is TRBJ2-5; 13 bases map to TRBD2. Germline-derived CDR1 and CDR2 are SGHVS and FQNEAQ. The CDR3 runs to 15 residues. Germline trimming cut 5 bases from V and 5 bases from J; bases unmatched to any gene: 5. The CDR3 bases are TGTGCCAGCAGCCAAACTAGCGGGAGGGGGGAGACCCAGTACTTC. It translates to CASSQTSGRGETQYF. The full variable domain, with the rest looked up from reference TRBV7-8 and TRBJ2-5, is GAGVSQSPRYKVAKRGQDVALRCDPISGHVSLFWYQQALGQGPEFLTYFQNEAQLDKSGLPSDRFFAERPEGSVSTLKIQRTQQEDSAVYLCASSQTSGRGETQYFGPGTRLLVL.

This clonotype has more than one count but fewer than ten. CDR3: CASSLSGGGAEKLFF. CDR3 sequence (DNA): TGTGCCAGCAGTTTGTCGGGGGGTGGAGCGGAAAAACTGTTTTTT. The chain joins TRBV12-3 or TRBV12-4 to TRBJ1-4; D is possibly TRBD1 (5 bases). The CDR3 extends over 15 amino acids. The V and J ends lost 3 bases and 8 bases respectively, with 16 bases between them.

This clonotype was found a few times. The gene calls are TRBV5-1 and TRBJ2-5; the D is unclear. Germline V gene lookup returns CDR1 SGHRS and CDR2 YFSETQ. V gave up 5 bases and J gave up 1 base, with 9 bases separating them. The CDR3 loop spans 13 amino acids. Here the CDR3 DNA reads TGCGCCAGCAGGGGTGCCAGCCAAGAGACCCAGTACTTC. Amino acid sequence: CASRGASQETQYF.

This clonotype was seen at least ten times. This chain joins TRBV4-1 and TRBJ2-7; no firm D call. In germline, CDR1 is MGHRA, CDR2 YSYEKL. The CDR3 extends over 14 amino acids. The ends were cut back, 1 base at V and 3 bases at J, with 10 bases in the middle. The DNA of the CDR3 is TGCGCCAGCAGCCAAGGGCCAGTCGACTACGAGCAGTACTTC. This sequence encodes CASSQGPVDYEQYF.

This rearrangement joins TRBV28 to TRBJ1-1, with D perhaps TRBD1 (6 bases). This CDR3 spans 16 amino acids. Trimming pared 5 bases from V and 1 base from J, leaving 17 bases between. CDR1 and CDR2 (germline): MDHEN, SYDVKM. Here the CDR3 DNA reads TGTGCCAGCAGTGGCGGCAGGGGCCGGTGGAACACTGAAGCTTTCTTT. It translates to CASSGGRGRWNTEAFF.

In this sample, this clonotype turned up many times. One end of the junction is discordant with germline, which a read error may explain. V gene TRBV20-1 combines with J gene TRBJ2-1, with 12 bases fitting TRBD2. Looked up from germline, CDR1 is DFQATT and CDR2 is SNEGSKA (reference sequence). CDR3 length: 17 residues. The CDR3 region is CSARGLAGGISYNEQFF. As DNA, the CDR3 is TGCAGTGCCAGAGGGCTAGCGGGAGGGATCTCCTACAATGAGCAGTTCTTC.

The chain recombines TRBV14 with TRBJ2-3, with unresolved D. The CDR3 is 13 residues long. Trimming took 6 bases from V and 2 from J, leaving 9 bases between them. Per germline, CDR1 SGHDN and CDR2 FVKESK. CDR3 coding DNA: TGTGCCAGCAGACTTACCAACACAGATACGCAGTATTTT. Its translation is CASRLTNTDTQYF.

This clonotype was seen many times. The gene calls are TRBV12-3 or TRBV12-4 and TRBJ2-7, with D hard to call. The CDR3 extends over 12 amino acids. The germline V and J ends were trimmed by 5 bases and 3 bases, with 8 bases remaining between them. This CDR3 is CASSPEVYEQYF. The CDR3 DNA reads TGTGCCAGCAGTCCCGAGGTCTACGAGCAGTACTTC.

V is TRBV5-1 and J is TRBJ1-6; no definite D call. Germline V lookup: CDR1 SGHRS, CDR2 YFSETQ. The CDR3 is made up of 13 amino acids. With 3 bases removed from V and 8 bases from J, the gap between germline ends came to 9 bases. The chain's CDR3 is CASSSGTDSPLHF. The DNA for the CDR3 is TGCGCCAGCAGCTCGGGAACGGATTCACCCCTCCACTTT.

This clonotype was detected ten times or more. The chain employs TRBV4-1 and TRBJ1-4; no clear D. The germline V gene has CDR1 MGHRA and CDR2 YSYEKL. The CDR3 has 14 amino acids. V was cut by 4 bases and J by 5 bases, with 11 bases left in between. CDR3 sequence reads: CASSLGSLNEKLFF. CDR3 DNA: TGCGCCAGCAGCCTTGGGAGCCTGAATGAAAAACTGTTTTTT.

This clonotype was seen at least ten times. The chain has TRBV20-1 and TRBJ2-2; a weak D match, TRBD1 (6 bases). Germline-derived CDR1 and CDR2 are DFQATT and SNEGSKA (reference sequence). V dropped 0 bases and J dropped 4 bases, with 9 bases sitting between them. This CDR3 contains 14 residues. The DNA for the CDR3 is TGCAGTGCTAGAGACAGGGGAACCACCGGGGAGCTGTTTTTT. This gives the protein CSARDRGTTGELFF.

This clonotype was seen a handful of times. The chain recombines TRBV2 with TRBJ2-5; 13 positions agree with TRBD2. CDR3 length: 17 residues. The V segment lost 8 bases and the J segment 3 bases; nucleotides outside the gene matches: 12. Germline-derived CDR1 and CDR2 are SNHLY and FYNNEI. CDR3 bases: TGTGCCAGCTTTCCTTCCCGACTAGCGGGAGGCGAAGAGACCCAGTACTTC. Translation: CASFPSRLAGGEETQYF. The full variable domain, with the rest looked up from reference TRBV2 and TRBJ2-5, is EPEVTQTPSHQVTQMGQEVILRCVPISNHLYFYWYRQILGQKVEFLVSFYNNEISEKSEIFDDQFSVERPDGSNFTLKIRSTKLEDSAMYFCASFPSRLAGGEETQYFGPGTRLLVL.

This chain uses TRBV12-3 or TRBV12-4 with TRBJ2-7, with 7 bases matching TRBD2. The CDR3 is 14 residues long. V gave up 3 bases and J gave up 3 bases; unmatched junction bases: 5. DNA for the CDR3: TGTGCCAGCAGTTTTGGGGGGGGATACTACGAGCAGTACTTC. Residues: CASSFGGGYYEQYF.

This clonotype was found many times. J is TRBJ2-5 and V is TRBV20-1, with D perhaps matching TRBD2 (6 bases). There are 14 residues in the CDR3. V gave up 6 bases and J gave up 3 bases, with 17 bases separating them. Germline V gives CDR1 DFQATT, CDR2 SNEGSKA (reference sequence). In nucleotides, the CDR3 is TGCAGTGCAAAGAGATTCGGGGGAAAAGAGACCCAGTACTTC. Protein sequence: CSAKRFGGKETQYF.